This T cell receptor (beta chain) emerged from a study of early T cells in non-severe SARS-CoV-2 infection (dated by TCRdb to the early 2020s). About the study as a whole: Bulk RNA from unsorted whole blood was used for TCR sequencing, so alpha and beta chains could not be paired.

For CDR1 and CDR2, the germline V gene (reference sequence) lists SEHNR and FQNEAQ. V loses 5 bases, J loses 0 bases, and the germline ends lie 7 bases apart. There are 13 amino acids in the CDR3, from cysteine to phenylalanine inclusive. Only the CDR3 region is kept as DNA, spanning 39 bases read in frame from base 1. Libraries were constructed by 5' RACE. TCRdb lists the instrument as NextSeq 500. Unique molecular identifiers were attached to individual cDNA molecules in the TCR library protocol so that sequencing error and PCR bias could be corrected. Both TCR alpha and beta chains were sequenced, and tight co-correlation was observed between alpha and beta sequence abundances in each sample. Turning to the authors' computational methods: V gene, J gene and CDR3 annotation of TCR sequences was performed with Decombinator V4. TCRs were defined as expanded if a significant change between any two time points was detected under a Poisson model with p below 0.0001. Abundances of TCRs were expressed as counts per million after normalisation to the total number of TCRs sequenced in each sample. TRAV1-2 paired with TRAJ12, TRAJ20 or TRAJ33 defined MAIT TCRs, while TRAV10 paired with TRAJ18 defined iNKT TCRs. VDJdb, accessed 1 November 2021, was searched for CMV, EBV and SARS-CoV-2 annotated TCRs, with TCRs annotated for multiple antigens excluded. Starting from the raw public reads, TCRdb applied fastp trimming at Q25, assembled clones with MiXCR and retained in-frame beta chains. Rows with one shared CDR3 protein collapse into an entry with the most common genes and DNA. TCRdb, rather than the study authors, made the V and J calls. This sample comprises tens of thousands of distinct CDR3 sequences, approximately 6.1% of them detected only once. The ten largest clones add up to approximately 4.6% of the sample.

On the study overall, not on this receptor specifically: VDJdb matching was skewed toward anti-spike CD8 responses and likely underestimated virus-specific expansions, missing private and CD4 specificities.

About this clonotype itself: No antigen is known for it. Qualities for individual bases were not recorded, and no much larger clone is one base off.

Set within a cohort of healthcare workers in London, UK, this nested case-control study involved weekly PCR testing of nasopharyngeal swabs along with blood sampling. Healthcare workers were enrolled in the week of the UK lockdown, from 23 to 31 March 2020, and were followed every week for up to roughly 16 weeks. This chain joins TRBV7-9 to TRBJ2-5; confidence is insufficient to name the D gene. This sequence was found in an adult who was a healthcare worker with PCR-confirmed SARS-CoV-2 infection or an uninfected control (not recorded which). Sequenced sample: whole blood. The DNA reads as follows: TGTGCCAGCAGCGGACCGAACCAAGAGACCCAGTACTTC. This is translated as CASSGPNQETQYF.